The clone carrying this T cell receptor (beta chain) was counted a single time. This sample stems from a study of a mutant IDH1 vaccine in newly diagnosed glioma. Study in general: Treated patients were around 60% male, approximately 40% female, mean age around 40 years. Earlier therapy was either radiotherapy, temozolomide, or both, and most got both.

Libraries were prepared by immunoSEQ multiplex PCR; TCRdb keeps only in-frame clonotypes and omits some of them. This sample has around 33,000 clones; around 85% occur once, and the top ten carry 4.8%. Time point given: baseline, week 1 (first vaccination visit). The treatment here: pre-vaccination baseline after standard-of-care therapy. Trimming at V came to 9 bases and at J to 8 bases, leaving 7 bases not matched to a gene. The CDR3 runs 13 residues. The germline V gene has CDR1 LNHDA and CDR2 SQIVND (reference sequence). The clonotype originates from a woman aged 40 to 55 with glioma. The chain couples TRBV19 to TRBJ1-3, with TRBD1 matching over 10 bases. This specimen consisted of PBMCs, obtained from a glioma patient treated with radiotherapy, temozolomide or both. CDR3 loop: CASRTGGIDTIYF. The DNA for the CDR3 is TGTGCCAGCCGGACAGGGGGTATCGACACCATATATTTT.